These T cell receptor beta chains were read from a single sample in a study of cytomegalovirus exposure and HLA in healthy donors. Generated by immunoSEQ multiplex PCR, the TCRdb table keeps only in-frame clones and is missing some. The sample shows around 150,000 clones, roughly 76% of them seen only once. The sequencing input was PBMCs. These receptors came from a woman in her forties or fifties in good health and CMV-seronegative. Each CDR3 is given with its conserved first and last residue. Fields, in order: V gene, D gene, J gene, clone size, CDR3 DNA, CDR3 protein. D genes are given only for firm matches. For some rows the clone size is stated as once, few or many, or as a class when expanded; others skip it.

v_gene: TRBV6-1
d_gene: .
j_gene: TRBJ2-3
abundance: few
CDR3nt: TGTGCCAGCAGTGCCCTCCCGTCTATCTCAGATACGCAGTATTTT
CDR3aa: CASSALPSISDTQYF

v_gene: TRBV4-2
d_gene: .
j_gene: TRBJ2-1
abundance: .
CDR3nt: TGTGCCAGCAGCCAAGGGGTGGGGAGCGGCCCCTACAATGAGCAGTTCTTC
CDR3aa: CASSQGVGSGPYNEQFF

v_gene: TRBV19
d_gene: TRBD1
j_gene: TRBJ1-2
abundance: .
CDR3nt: TGTGCCACCTCGGACAGGGTGAATGGCTACACCTTC
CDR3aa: CATSDRVNGYTF

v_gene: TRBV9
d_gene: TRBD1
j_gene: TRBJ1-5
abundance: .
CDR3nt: TGTGCCAGCAGCCCCTCAGGGGGCAGCGGTCAGCCCCAGCATTTT
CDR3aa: CASSPSGGSGQPQHF

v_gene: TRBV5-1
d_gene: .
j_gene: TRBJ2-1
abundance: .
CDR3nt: TGCGCCAGCAGCTTCCAGAATGAGCAGTTCTTC
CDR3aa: CASSFQNEQFF

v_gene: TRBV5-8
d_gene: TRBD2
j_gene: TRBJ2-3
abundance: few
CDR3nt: TGTGCCAGCAGCTCATTAGCGGGAGCCCACACAGATACGCAGTATTTT
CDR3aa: CASSSLAGAHTDTQYF

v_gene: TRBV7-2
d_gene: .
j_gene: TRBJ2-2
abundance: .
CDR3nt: TGTGCCAGCAGTAGTCCACAGCTCCCGGGGGAGCTGTTTTTT
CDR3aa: CASSSPQLPGELFF

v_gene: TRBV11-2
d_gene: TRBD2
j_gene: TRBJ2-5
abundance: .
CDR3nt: TGTGCCAGCAGCTTAGTTCTCGCGGGAGGGAGGGAGACCCAGTACTTC
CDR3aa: CASSLVLAGGRETQYF

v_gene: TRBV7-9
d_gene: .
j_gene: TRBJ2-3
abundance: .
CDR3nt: TGTGCCAGCAGCTTAGCGCGGGTGGCGGTCCCTGGGTGGACGCAGTATTTT
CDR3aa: CASSLARVAVPGWTQYF

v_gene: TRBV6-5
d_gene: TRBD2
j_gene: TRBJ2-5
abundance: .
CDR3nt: TGTGCCAGCACCTTTAGCGGGGGGCTCTTGGAGACCCAGTACTTC
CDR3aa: CASTFSGGLLETQYF

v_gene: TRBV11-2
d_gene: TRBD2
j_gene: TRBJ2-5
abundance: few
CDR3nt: TGTGCCAGCAGCAAACCCATAGCGGGGGGTGGGGAGACCCAGTACTTC
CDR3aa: CASSKPIAGGGETQYF

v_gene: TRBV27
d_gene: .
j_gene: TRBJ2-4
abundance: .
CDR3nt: TGTGCCAGCAGCCCCGGGAGAGCCTTAGCCAAAAACATTCAGTACTTC
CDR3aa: CASSPGRALAKNIQYF

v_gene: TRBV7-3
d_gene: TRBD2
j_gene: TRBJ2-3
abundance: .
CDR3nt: TGTGCCAGCAAAATAGCGGGGGGGCGTCTCCCAGATACGCAGTATTTT
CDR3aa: CASKIAGGRLPDTQYF

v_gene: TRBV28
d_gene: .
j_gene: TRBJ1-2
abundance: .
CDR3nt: TGTGCCAGCAGTCTCAGTAACTATGGCTACACCTTC
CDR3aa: CASSLSNYGYTF

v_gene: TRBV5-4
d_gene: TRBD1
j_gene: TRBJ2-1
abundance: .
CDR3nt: TGTGCCAGCAGCACCCGAAGGACAGGGTTTATTGAGCAGTTCTTC
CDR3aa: CASSTRRTGFIEQFF

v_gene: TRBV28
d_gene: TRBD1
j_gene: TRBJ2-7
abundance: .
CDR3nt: TGTGCCAGCAGCGAGACAGGGGGCGCGGTCTACGAGCAGTACTTC
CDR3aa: CASSETGGAVYEQYF

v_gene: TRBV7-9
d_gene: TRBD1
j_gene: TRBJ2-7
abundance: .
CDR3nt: TGTGCCAGCAGCTTGGGACAGGGGGTTTACGAGCAGTACTTC
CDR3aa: CASSLGQGVYEQYF

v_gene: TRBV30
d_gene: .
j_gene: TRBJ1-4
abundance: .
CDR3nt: TGTGCCTGGAGTGTGAGCAGGCGCCAAAATGAAAAACTGTTTTTT
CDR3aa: CAWSVSRRQNEKLFF

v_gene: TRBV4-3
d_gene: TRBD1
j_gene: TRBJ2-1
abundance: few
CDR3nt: TGCGCCAGTAGGACAGGAAGCAATGAGCAGTTCTTC
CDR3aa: CASRTGSNEQFF

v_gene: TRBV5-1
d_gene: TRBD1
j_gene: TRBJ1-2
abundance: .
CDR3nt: TGCGCCAGCAGGTCCGGGACAGGGTCCGAAGGCTACACCTTC
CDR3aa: CASRSGTGSEGYTF

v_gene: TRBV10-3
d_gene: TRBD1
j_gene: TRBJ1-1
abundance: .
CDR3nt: TGTGCCACTTCTGAACGGGACAGGGCAGCTTTCTTT
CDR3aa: CATSERDRAAFF

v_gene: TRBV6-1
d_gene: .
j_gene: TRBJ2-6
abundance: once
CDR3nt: TGTCCCAGCAGTGAGGAAGGGGGAGGGGCCAACGTCCTGACTTTC
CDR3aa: CPSSEEGGGANVLTF

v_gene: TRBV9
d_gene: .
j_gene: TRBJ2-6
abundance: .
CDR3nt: TGTGCCAGCAGCGTAGGCAGGGCGTCTGGGGCCAACGTCCTGACTTTC
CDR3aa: CASSVGRASGANVLTF

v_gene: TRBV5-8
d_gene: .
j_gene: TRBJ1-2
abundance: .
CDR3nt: TGTGCCAGCAGCGCCCGAGGCTATGGCTACACCTTC
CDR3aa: CASSARGYGYTF

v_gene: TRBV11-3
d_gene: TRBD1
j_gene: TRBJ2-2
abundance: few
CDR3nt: TGTGCCGACCAAATACAGGGGACCGGGGAGCTGTTTTTT
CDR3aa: CADQIQGTGELFF

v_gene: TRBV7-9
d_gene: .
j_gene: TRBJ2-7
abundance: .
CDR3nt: TGTGCCAGCAGCCCGGGACTCGATGCCTACGAGCAGTACTTC
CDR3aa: CASSPGLDAYEQYF

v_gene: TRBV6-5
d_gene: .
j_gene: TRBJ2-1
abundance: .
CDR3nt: TGTGCCAGCAGACAGGGCGTATACAATGAGCAGTTCTTC
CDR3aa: CASRQGVYNEQFF

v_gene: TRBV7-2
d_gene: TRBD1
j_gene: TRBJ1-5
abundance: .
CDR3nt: TGTGCCAGCAGCCTGAGGACAGGGTACAGCAATCAGCCCCAGCATTTT
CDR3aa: CASSLRTGYSNQPQHF

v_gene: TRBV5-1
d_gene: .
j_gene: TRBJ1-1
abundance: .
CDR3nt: TGCGCCAGCCCCGAGGCAGGGGAAGTCACTGAAGCTTTCTTT
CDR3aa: CASPEAGEVTEAFF

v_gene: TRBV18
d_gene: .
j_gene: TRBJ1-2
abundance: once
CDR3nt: TGTGCCAGCTCACCACAAGAGCCTAACTATGGCTACACCTTC
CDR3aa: CASSPQEPNYGYTF

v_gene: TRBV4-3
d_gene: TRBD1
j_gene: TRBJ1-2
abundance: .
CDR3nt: TGCGCCAGCAGCCGACAGGGGGCAGGGGGGGGCTACACCTTC
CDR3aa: CASSRQGAGGGYTF

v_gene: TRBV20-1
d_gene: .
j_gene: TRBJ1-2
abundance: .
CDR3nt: TGCATCTTCATCAGGGGCGTCGGCTACACCTTC
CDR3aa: CIFIRGVGYTF

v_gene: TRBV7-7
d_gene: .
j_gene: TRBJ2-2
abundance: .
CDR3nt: TGTGCCAGCAGCCTAGGGACTCCCGGGGAGCTGTTTTTT
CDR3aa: CASSLGTPGELFF

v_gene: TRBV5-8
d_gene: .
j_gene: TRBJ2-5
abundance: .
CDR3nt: TGTGCCAGCAGCTTGGGGCAGGGGCAAGAGACCCAGTACTTC
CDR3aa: CASSLGQGQETQYF

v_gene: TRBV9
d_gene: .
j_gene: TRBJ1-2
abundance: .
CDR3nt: TGTGCCAGCAGCGTAGATCAGGGGCGGACTGGCTACACCTTC
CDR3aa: CASSVDQGRTGYTF

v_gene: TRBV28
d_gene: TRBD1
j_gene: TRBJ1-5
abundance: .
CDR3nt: TGTGCCAGCAGTACCCAAAGACAGGGACGAGGCAATCAGCCCCAGCATTTT
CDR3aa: CASSTQRQGRGNQPQHF

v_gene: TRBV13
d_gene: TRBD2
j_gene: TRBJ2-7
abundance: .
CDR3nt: TGTGCCAGCAGCTTAAGAGATGGTAGCGGGAGCTACGAGCAGTACTTC
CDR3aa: CASSLRDGSGSYEQYF

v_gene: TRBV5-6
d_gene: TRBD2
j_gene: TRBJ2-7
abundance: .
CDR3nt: TGTGCCAGCAGCTTGGGGGTAGCGGGAGAGTGGTACGAGCAGTACTTC
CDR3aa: CASSLGVAGEWYEQYF

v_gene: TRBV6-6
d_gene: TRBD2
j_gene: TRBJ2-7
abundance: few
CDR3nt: TGTGCCAGCAGTTCTAGCGGGTTCTCCTACGAGCAGTACTTC
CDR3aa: CASSSSGFSYEQYF

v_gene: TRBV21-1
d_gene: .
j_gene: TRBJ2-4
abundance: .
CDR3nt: TGTGCCAGCAGCAAAAGGTCGACGGGGGAAGCCCCAATGCAGTACTTC
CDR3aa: CASSKRSTGEAPMQYF

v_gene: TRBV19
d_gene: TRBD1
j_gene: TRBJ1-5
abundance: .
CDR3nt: TGTGCCAGTAGTCGAGGGGGCTATAGCAATCAGCCCCAGCATTTT
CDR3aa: CASSRGGYSNQPQHF

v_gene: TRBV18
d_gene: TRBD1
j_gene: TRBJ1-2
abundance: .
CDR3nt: TGTGCCAGCTCACGAACCGGACAGGGCGGCTATGGCTACACCTTC
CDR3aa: CASSRTGQGGYGYTF

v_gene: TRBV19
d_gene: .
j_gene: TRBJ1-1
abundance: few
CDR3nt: TGTGCCAGTAGTGATAAGGGCCAGGGTCAAACTGAAGCTTTCTTT
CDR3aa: CASSDKGQGQTEAFF

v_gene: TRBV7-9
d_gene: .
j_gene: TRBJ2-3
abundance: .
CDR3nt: TGTGCCAGCAGCTTGGCGGTACGCACAGATACGCAGTATTTT
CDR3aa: CASSLAVRTDTQYF

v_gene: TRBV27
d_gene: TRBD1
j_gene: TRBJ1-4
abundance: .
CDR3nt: TGTGCCGGCTACCCCGGGACAGCAAGAGAAAAACTGTTTTTT
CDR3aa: CAGYPGTAREKLFF

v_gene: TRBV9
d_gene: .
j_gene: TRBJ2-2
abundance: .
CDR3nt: TGTGCCAGCAGCGTAGCAAACGGGGAGCTGTTTTTT
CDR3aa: CASSVANGELFF

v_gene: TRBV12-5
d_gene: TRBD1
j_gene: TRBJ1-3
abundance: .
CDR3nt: TGTGCTAGTGGTTTGGTTGGGGGACAGTCTTACTCTGGAAACACCATATATTTT
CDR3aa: CASGLVGGQSYSGNTIYF

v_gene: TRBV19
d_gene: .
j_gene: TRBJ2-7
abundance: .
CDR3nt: TGTGCCAGTAGCCGAAGCCTCGGACAGCACAGTCTCTACGAGCAGTACTTC
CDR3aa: CASSRSLGQHSLYEQYF

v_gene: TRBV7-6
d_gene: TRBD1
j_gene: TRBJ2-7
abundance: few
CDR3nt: TGTGCCAGCAGCCCCAGTGGGGACAGGGGGCGACACGAGCAGTACTTC
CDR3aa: CASSPSGDRGRHEQYF

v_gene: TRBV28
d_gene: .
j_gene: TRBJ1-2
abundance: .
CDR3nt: TGTGCCAGCCGCGGGACGGTCTACTATGGCTACACCTTC
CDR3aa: CASRGTVYYGYTF